These 16 T cell receptor beta chains were sequenced from one sample in a study of shared clonotypes between healthy human individuals. Using immunoSEQ multiplex PCR, the repertoire was profiled, and TCRdb retains in-frame clones only, with some absent. The sample lists some 2.3 million clones; over 85% were seen once. Sequenced: naive CD4+ T cells from PBMCs. Subset indicated: CD45RA+ positively selected. These receptors were taken from a man younger than 30 in good health. Some clones in this sample may be carry-over from other donors' samples.

The chain couples TRBV29-1 to TRBJ1-1; D gene unclear. Germline V lookup: CDR1 SQVTM, CDR2 ANQGSEA. This CDR3 has 11 residues. V was cut by 4 bases and J by 3 bases, with 6 bases left in between. CDR3 amino acids: CSVAGYTEAFF. The CDR3 region has the DNA TGCAGCGTTGCGGGGTACACTGAAGCTTTCTTT. The full variable domain, rest sourced from reference TRBV29-1 and TRBJ1-1, is SAVISQKPSRDICQRGTSLTIQCQVDSQVTMMFWYRQQPGQSLTLIATANQGSEATYESGFVIDKFPISRPNLTFSTLTVSNMSPEDSSIYLCSVAGYTEAFFGQGTRLTVV.

Of note for this clone: This same CDR3 is encoded by further DNA sequences in the sample. The J gene is TRBJ2-7, the V gene TRBV5-1; D is uncertain. V was shortened by 0 bases and J by 4 bases, with 8 bases between the two germline ends. Germline-derived CDR1 and CDR2 are SGHRS and YFSETQ. The CDR3 runs 13 residues. The CDR3 nucleotides read TGCGCCAGCAGCTTGGCGTTGGGTTACGAGCAGTACTTC. It encodes CASSLALGYEQYF.

The chain is built from TRBV15 and TRBJ1-1; maybe TRBD1 (5 bases). V shed 5 bases and J shed 1 base, with 11 bases lying between them. CDR3 length: 14 amino acids. Looked up from germline, CDR1 is LNHNV and CDR2 is YYDKDF (reference sequence). This CDR3 is CATSLRGGNTEAFF. CDR3 coding DNA: TGTGCCACCAGCTTACGGGGGGGGAACACTGAAGCTTTCTTT. Full variable domain (missing parts from reference TRBV15 and TRBJ1-1): DAMVIQNPRYQVTQFGKPVTLSCSQTLNHNVMYWYQQKSSQAPKLLFHYYDKDFNNEADTPDNFQSRRPNTSFCFLDIRSPGLGDTAMYLCATSLRGGNTEAFFGQGTRLTVV.

This rearrangement joins TRBV19 to TRBJ2-1, with 11 bases identical to TRBD2. The CDR3 consists of 15 residues. Germline V CDR1 and CDR2: LNHDA, SQIVND (reference sequence). J gave up 9 bases and V 2 bases, and 6 bases lay outside the gene matches. The CDR3 sequence: CASSIIVAGGSEQFF. CDR3 sequence (DNA): TGTGCCAGTAGTATAATCGTAGCGGGAGGGAGTGAGCAGTTCTTC.

The chain links TRBV6-6 to TRBJ2-7, with D hard to call. The CDR3 extends over 13 amino acids. The germline CDR1 and CDR2 sequences are MNHNY and SVGAGI (reference sequence). Trimming cost V 4 bases and J 2 bases, with 9 bases left between them. The CDR3 protein is CASSSPITYEQYF. The DNA of the CDR3 is TGTGCCAGCAGTTCCCCGATAACCTACGAGCAGTACTTC.

The CDR3 DNA is TGCGCCAGCAGCCACCGCGGCCAAGGGAAAGGGGACACTGAAGCTTTCTTT. Translated: CASSHRGQGKGDTEAFF. The V gene is TRBV5-1, the J gene TRBJ1-1; D perhaps matches TRBD1 (5 bases). CDR1 and CDR2 (germline): SGHRS, YFSETQ. Deletions cut 4 bases from V and 3 bases from J, with 22 bases between. The CDR3 totals 17 residues.

V gene TRBV5-1 combines with J gene TRBJ2-2; TRBD2 matches 9 bases. The CDR3 is made up of 16 amino acids. The germline CDR1 and CDR2 sequences are SGHRS and YFSETQ. V shed 0 bases, J shed 5 bases, and the junction held 5 bases outside the gene matches. The CDR3 bases are TGCGCCAGCAGCTTGGGACTAGCGGTGGGAACCGGGGAGCTGTTTTTT. Protein: CASSLGLAVGTGELFF. Complete variable domain (other parts from reference TRBV5-1 and TRBJ2-2): KAGVTQTPRYLIKTRGQQVTLSCSPISGHRSVSWYQQTPGQGLQFLFEYFSETQRNKGNFPGRFSGRQFSNSRSEMNVSTLELGDSALYLCASSLGLAVGTGELFFGEGSRLTVL.

Points on this clone: This sample includes further DNA sequences coding for the same CDR3. The chain combines TRBV7-3 with TRBJ1-1, with D hard to call. This CDR3 region has 11 residues. Germline V gene sequence: CDR1 SGHTA, CDR2 FQGTGA. Trimming removed 4 bases at V and 5 bases at J, with 5 bases between. Written as DNA, the CDR3 is TGTGCCAGCAGCTCTGGAACTGAAGCTTTCTTT. Encoded protein: CASSSGTEAFF.

The CDR3 sequence: CASSEETGLYEQYF. The CDR3, as DNA: TGTGCCAGCAGTGAAGAGACAGGGCTATACGAGCAGTACTTC. The chain recombines TRBV2 with TRBJ2-7; the match to TRBD1 covers 7 bases. J lost 4 bases, V lost 1 base, and 4 bases had no gene match. Looked up from germline, CDR1 is SNHLY and CDR2 is FYNNEI. The CDR3 length is 14 residues.

This chain links TRBV6-6 with TRBJ2-7, with TRBD2 matching over 16 bases. Per the germline V gene, CDR1 is MNHNY and CDR2 is SVGAGI (reference sequence). The CDR3 has 14 residues. Germline trimming cut 5 bases from V and 9 bases from J; bases unmatched to any gene: 4. The CDR3 bases are TGTGCCAGCAGTCCGGGACTAGCGGGAGGGGGGCAGTACTTC. Residues: CASSPGLAGGGQYF.

V gene TRBV5-1 combines with J gene TRBJ1-4, with 11 bases matching TRBD1. CDR3 length: 17 amino acids. V was pared by 2 bases and J by 9 bases, with 12 bases of the junction left unmatched. CDR1 and CDR2 from the germline V gene are SGHRS and YFSETQ. The CDR3 sequence: CASSFGGDRDRGKKLFF. The CDR3 coding sequence is TGCGCCAGCAGCTTCGGAGGAGACCGGGACAGGGGGAAAAAACTGTTTTTT.

On this clone itself: The identical CDR3 is also encoded by other nucleotide sequences in the sample. The chain combines TRBV5-1 with TRBJ2-3, with 11 bases that match TRBD2. The V gene end was trimmed by 5 bases and the J gene end by 2 bases; junction bases not matched to a gene: 7. This CDR3 is built from 16 residues. Germline CDR1 SGHRS, CDR2 YFSETQ. The CDR3 protein is CASSSGTSGLTDTQYF. The CDR3 region has the DNA TGCGCCAGCAGTTCCGGGACTAGCGGCCTCACAGATACGCAGTATTTT.

The chain joins TRBV28 to TRBJ2-2; the match to TRBD1 covers 7 bases. The V gene's germline CDR1 is MDHEN and CDR2 SYDVKM. The CDR3 is 16 amino acids. The J segment lost 5 bases and the V segment lost 3 bases, leaving 9 bases of the junction unmatched. CDR3 sequence: CASSFVRTGETGELFF. The CDR3 DNA sequence: TGTGCCAGCAGTTTTGTTCGTACAGGGGAAACCGGGGAGCTGTTTTTT.

The chain links TRBV2 to TRBJ2-2, with D uncertain. The germline V gene has CDR1 SNHLY and CDR2 FYNNEI. V shed 4 bases and J shed 5 bases, with 8 bases lying between them. The CDR3 length is 13 residues. The CDR3 sequence is CASSVLGTGELFF. The CDR3, as DNA: TGTGCCAGCAGTGTTCTCGGAACCGGGGAGCTGTTTTTT.

This rearrangement joins TRBV28 to TRBJ1-3; 8 bases agree with TRBD1. With V trimmed by 5 bases and J by 5 bases, 14 bases remained unmatched. This CDR3 is built from 17 residues. Germline lookup yields CDR1 MDHEN and CDR2 SYDVKM. CDR3 sequence reads: CASSAAFKGQGRNTIYF. For the CDR3, the DNA is TGTGCCAGCAGTGCCGCTTTTAAAGGACAGGGTAGAAACACCATATATTTT. Variable domain in full (rest from reference TRBV28 and TRBJ1-3): DVKVTQSSRYLVKRTGEKVFLECVQDMDHENMFWYRQDPGLGLRLIYFSYDVKMKEKGDIPEGYSVSREKKERFSLILESASTNQTSMYLCASSAAFKGQGRNTIYFGEGSWLTVV.

The chain joins TRBV13 to TRBJ2-1, with 7 positions matching TRBD2. The CDR3 is 16 amino acids. From germline, CDR1 is PRHDT and CDR2 FYEKMQ (reference sequence). J gave up 7 bases and V 5 bases, and 14 bases lay outside the gene matches. CDR3 sequence (DNA): TGTGCCAGCAGCCCCAGTGTGGGAGGGCCTTTGAATGAGCAGTTCTTC. It translates to CASSPSVGGPLNEQFF.